This TCR beta chain came from a study of human T cells and chemical hapten exposure. Overall study: Minor volume differences among pooled libraries chiefly drove per-sample TCR yield variation.

CDR1 and CDR2 (germline): DFQATT, SNEGSKA (reference sequence). This CDR3 spans 14 amino acids. Trimming took 5 bases from V and 2 from J, leaving 14 bases between them. The time point here: patch test 3, about 24 weeks after DPC sensitization. As to treatment: therapeutic diphenylcyclopropenone sensitization with weekly scalp DPC. The drawing of blood occurred before each patch test was applied. TCRdb re-called the RACE reads through MiXCR, storing one row per CDR3 protein. Found here are about 120,000 distinct CDR3 sequences, 10% to 12% of them singletons; the top ten hold approximately 2.5%. This rearrangement joins TRBV20-1 to TRBJ2-3, with D perhaps TRBD1 (6 bases). Sample: whole blood, taken in connection with sensitization to the hapten diphenylcyclopropenone (DPC). This clonotype originated in a woman aged 45-60 years with alopecia areata. Some clones in this sample may be carry-over from other donors' samples. The CDR3: CSAPTGANTDTQYF. For the CDR3, the DNA is TGCAGTGCTCCGACAGGAGCAAACACAGATACGCAGTATTTT.